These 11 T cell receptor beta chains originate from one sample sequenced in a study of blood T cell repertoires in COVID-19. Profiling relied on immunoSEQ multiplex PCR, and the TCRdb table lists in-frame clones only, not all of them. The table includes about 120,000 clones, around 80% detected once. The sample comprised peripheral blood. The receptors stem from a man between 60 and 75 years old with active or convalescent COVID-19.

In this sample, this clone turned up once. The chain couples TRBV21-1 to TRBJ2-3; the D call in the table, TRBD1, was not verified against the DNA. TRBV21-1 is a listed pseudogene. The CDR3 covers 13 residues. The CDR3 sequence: CASSNRGTDTQYF. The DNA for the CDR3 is TGTGCCAGCAGCAACAGGGGCACAGATACGCAGTATTTT.

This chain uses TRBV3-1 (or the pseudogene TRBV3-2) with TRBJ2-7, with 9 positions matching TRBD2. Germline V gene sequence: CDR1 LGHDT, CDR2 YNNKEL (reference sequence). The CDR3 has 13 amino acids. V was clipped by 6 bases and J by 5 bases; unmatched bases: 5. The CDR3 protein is CASRTSGRDEQYF. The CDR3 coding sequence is TGTGCCAGCAGGACTAGCGGCCGAGACGAGCAGTACTTC.

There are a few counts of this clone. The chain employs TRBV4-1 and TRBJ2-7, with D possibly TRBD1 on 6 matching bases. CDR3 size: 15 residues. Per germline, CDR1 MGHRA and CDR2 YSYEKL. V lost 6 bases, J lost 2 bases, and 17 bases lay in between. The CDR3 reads CASSRDRSVPYEQYF. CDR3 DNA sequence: TGCGCCAGCAGTCGAGACAGGAGCGTACCCTACGAGCAGTACTTC.

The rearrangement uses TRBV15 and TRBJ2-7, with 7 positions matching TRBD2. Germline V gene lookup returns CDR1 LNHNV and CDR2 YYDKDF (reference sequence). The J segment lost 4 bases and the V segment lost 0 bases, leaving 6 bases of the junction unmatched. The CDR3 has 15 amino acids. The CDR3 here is CATSRDYAGEYEQYF. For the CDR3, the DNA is TGTGCCACCAGCAGAGATTATGCGGGAGAGTACGAGCAGTACTTC.

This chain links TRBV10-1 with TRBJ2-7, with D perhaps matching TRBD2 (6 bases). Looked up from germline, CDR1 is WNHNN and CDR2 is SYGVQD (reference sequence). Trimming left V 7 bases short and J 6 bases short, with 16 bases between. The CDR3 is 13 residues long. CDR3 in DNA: TGCGCCAGCAATCTAGCGCCGGAAGGCGAGCAGTACTTC. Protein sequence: CASNLAPEGEQYF.

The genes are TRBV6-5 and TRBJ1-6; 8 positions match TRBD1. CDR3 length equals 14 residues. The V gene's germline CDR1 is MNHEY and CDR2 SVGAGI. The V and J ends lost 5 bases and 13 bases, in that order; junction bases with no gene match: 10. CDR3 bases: TGTGCCAGCAGTCCGGACAGGGATTACTCTCCCCTCCACTTT. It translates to CASSPDRDYSPLHF.

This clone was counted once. The CDR3 protein is CASSLTGGDNYGYTF. CDR3 nucleotide sequence: TGCGCCAGCAGCTTGACAGGGGGCGATAACTATGGCTACACCTTC. This rearrangement joins TRBV5-1 to TRBJ1-2, with TRBD1 identical over 9 bases. The CDR3 consists of 15 residues. Looked up from germline, CDR1 is SGHRS and CDR2 is YFSETQ. The V and J ends lost 1 base and 1 base, in that order; junction bases with no gene match: 2.

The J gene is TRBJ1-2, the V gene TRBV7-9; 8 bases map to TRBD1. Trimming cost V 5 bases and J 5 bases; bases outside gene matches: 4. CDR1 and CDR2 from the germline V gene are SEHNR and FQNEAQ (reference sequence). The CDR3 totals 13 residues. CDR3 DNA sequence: TGTGCCAGCAGCCCGGGACAGGAGTATGGCTACACCTTC. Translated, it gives CASSPGQEYGYTF.

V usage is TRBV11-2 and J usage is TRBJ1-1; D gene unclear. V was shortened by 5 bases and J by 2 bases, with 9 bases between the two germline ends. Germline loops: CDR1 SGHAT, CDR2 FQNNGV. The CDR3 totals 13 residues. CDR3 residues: CASSPQENTEAFF. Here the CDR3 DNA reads TGTGCCAGCAGCCCCCAGGAAAACACTGAAGCTTTCTTT.

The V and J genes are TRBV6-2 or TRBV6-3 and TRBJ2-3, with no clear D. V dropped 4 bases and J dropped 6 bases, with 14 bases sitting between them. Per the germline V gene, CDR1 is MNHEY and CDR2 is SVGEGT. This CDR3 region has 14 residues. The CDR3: CASSFARNADTQYF. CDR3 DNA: TGTGCCAGCAGTTTCGCAAGAAATGCGGATACGCAGTATTTT.

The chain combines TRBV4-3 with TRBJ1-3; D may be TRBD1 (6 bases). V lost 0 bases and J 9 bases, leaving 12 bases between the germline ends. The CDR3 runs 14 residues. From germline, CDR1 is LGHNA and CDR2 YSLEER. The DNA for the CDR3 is TGCGCCAGCAGCCAAGAACTAGTGGGGGCCACCATATATTTT. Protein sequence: CASSQELVGATIYF.